This is a list of T cell receptor beta chains from one sample in a study of shared clonotypes between healthy human individuals. The assay was immunoSEQ multiplex PCR, and TCRdb's table has in-frame clones only and misses some. The sample consists of about 2.3 million clones, 85% to 95% of them appearing once. Material for sequencing was naive CD4+ T cells from PBMCs. The receptors were sampled from a man aged 18 to 29 in good health. Some clones in this sample may be carry-over from other donors' samples. CDR3s include the opening cysteine and the closing phenylalanine or tryptophan. The order of the fields is J gene, V gene, D gene, clone size, CDR3 DNA, CDR3 protein. A D gene is named only where the DNA matches it firmly. Rows may omit the clone size; those that give it use once, few, many or a size class.

J: TRBJ2-3
V: TRBV13
D: .
size: .
DNA: TGTGCCAGCAGCCCTCAGGGGGATACGCAGTATTTT
CDR3: CASSPQGDTQYF

J: TRBJ2-7
V: TRBV2
D: TRBD1
size: once
DNA: TGTGCCAGCAGTGAGTTAGGGGGCCCATGGTACGAGCAGTACTTC
CDR3: CASSELGGPWYEQYF

J: TRBJ2-1
V: TRBV18
D: TRBD2
size: .
DNA: TGTGCCAGCTCACCACGACTAGCGGGACAGTTCAATGAGCAGTTCTTC
CDR3: CASSPRLAGQFNEQFF

J: TRBJ1-5
V: TRBV28
D: .
size: .
DNA: TGTGCCACCCTCCTTGGGGGCAATCAGCCCCAGCATTTT
CDR3: CATLLGGNQPQHF

J: TRBJ2-3
V: TRBV7-2
D: TRBD2
size: .
DNA: TGTGCCAGCAGCCTCAGCGGGGGGACAGATACGCAGTATTTT
CDR3: CASSLSGGTDTQYF

J: TRBJ2-5
V: TRBV19
D: TRBD1
size: .
DNA: TGTGCCAGTAGTACCCCCACAGGGGGCCCCAACCAAGAGACCCAGTACTTC
CDR3: CASSTPTGGPNQETQYF

J: TRBJ1-1
V: TRBV6-5
D: .
size: .
DNA: TGTGCCAGCAGTTACTCTACCGTTACTGAAGCTTTCTTT
CDR3: CASSYSTVTEAFF

J: TRBJ1-2
V: TRBV28
D: .
size: .
DNA: TGTGCCAGCAGCTGGGCAAAGGGGCCCCCTAACTATGGCTACACCTTC
CDR3: CASSWAKGPPNYGYTF

J: TRBJ2-1
V: TRBV7-8
D: .
size: .
DNA: TGTGCCAGCAGCTTAGTGACTAACTACAATGAGCAGTTCTTC
CDR3: CASSLVTNYNEQFF

J: TRBJ2-7
V: TRBV5-1
D: TRBD2
size: .
DNA: TGCGCCAGCAGCCCCCGGGGGACTAGCGGGAGTTTAGCCCGATCCTACGAGCAGTACTTC
CDR3: CASSPRGTSGSLARSYEQYF

J: TRBJ2-1
V: TRBV2
D: .
size: .
DNA: TGTGCCAGCACCGGATCCTACAATGAGCAGTTCTTC
CDR3: CASTGSYNEQFF

J: TRBJ2-5
V: TRBV27
D: .
size: once
DNA: TGTGCCAGCAGTTTATACCTTAATACGGAGACCCAGTACTTC
CDR3: CASSLYLNTETQYF

J: TRBJ2-2
V: TRBV18
D: .
size: .
DNA: TGTGCCAGCTCACCCTCGTCCGGGGAGCTGTTTTTT
CDR3: CASSPSSGELFF

J: TRBJ2-3
V: TRBV5-4
D: .
size: .
DNA: TGTGCCAGCAGCTTCGGGGAAGGGGACCCCTACACAGATACGCAGTATTTT
CDR3: CASSFGEGDPYTDTQYF

J: TRBJ1-3
V: TRBV27
D: .
size: .
DNA: TGTGCCAGCAGCCCTGGGGGGGTTGGAAACACCATATATTTT
CDR3: CASSPGGVGNTIYF

J: TRBJ2-7
V: TRBV18
D: .
size: .
DNA: TGTGCCAGCTCAGGGGGACATCTTACTGCTTCTTACGAGCAGTACTTC
CDR3: CASSGGHLTASYEQYF

J: TRBJ2-3
V: TRBV5-1
D: TRBD1
size: .
DNA: TGCGCCAGCAGCGCCGGGACAGGGGTAGGGGCAGATACGCAGTATTTT
CDR3: CASSAGTGVGADTQYF

J: TRBJ2-1
V: TRBV29-1
D: .
size: .
DNA: TGCAGCGTTGCGTATATGGCTAGCCGGAATGAGCAGTTCTTC
CDR3: CSVAYMASRNEQFF

J: TRBJ2-5
V: TRBV27
D: .
size: .
DNA: TGTGCCAGCAGCAGAGCGCCTCAAGAGACCCAGTACTTC
CDR3: CASSRAPQETQYF

J: TRBJ2-3
V: TRBV7-9
D: .
size: .
DNA: TGTGCCAGCAGCTTAGTATATAGGCCGGATACGCAGTATTTT
CDR3: CASSLVYRPDTQYF

J: TRBJ2-7
V: TRBV4-1
D: .
size: .
DNA: TGCGCCAGCAGCCAAGATGGGGGCGGCTTCTACGAGCAGTACTTC
CDR3: CASSQDGGGFYEQYF

J: TRBJ2-2
V: TRBV27
D: .
size: .
DNA: TGTGCCAGCAGGGCCCTTCCCCCTACGAACACCGGGGAGCTGTTTTTT
CDR3: CASRALPPTNTGELFF

J: TRBJ2-7
V: TRBV19
D: .
size: .
DNA: TGTGCCAGTAGTATACATTACTTTTCCTACGAGCAGTACTTC
CDR3: CASSIHYFSYEQYF

J: TRBJ2-7
V: TRBV6-5
D: TRBD1
size: once
DNA: TGTGCCAGCAAACGGGGGACAGGGGTTGCCTACGAGCAGTACTTC
CDR3: CASKRGTGVAYEQYF